This TCR beta chain was documented in a study of CD8+ T cells in alopecia areata. In germline, CDR1 is NNHDY, CDR2 SYVADS. There are 14 residues in the CDR3. The V gene end was trimmed by 4 bases and the J gene end by 1 base; junction bases not matched to a gene: 4. Sample share makes this clone medium-sized (0.01 to 0.1%). All gene names here are mouse names. The read terminates 4 residues ahead of where the CDR3 ends, so the germline J gene completes it. Other nucleotide sequences in the sample specify the same CDR3. Extracted RNA was reverse transcribed into cDNA, the sequencing template. The assay was immunoSEQ multiplex PCR, and TCRdb's table has in-frame clones only and misses some. The sample yields around 100,000 clones, without any singletons.

Sequenced sample: lesional skin. V and J are TRBV13-3 and TRBJ2-7, with 8 nucleotides matching TRBD1. The sequence was collected from a C3H/HeJ mouse with alopecia areata. The MHC haplotype recorded for the strain is H2-k. CDR3 bases read: TGTGCCAGCAGTCCCGACAGGGGATCCTAT. It encodes CASSPDRGSY. The CDR3 in its entirety is CASSPDRGSYEQYF.